This T cell receptor (beta chain) is drawn from a study of blood T cell repertoires in COVID-19. Turning to the study itself: From T cells, B-cell-depleted T cells, or PBMCs came the material, which was cDNA or gDNA.

The CDR3 extends over 15 amino acids. Germline V CDR1 and CDR2: SGHTA, FQGTGA. The V end was cut by 2 bases, the J end by 4 bases, with 12 bases between. Participants had their cohort set by participant-reported clinical history. Per the original data handling: Counts of nucleated cells, estimated from reference gene primer amplification, were obtained. TCRdb's copy holds only in-frame clones and misses some; the assay was immunoSEQ multiplex PCR. D and trimming come from the DNA, and the V and J calls and clone size come from that table. Of some 150,000 clones listed, around four fifths are singletons.

The chain links TRBV7-3 to TRBJ2-1; TRBD2 is a possible D gene (6 bases). The sample was PBMCs or T cells enriched from blood (not recorded which). The clonotype was recovered from a woman aged 50 to 65 in a cohort exposed to, infected with or recovered from COVID-19 (not recorded which). CDR3 amino acids: CASSLGLARYNEQFF. As DNA, the CDR3 is TGTGCCAGCAGCTTAGGCCTAGCGAGATACAATGAGCAGTTCTTC.